This paragraph reports one T cell receptor beta chain. Its antigen remains unidentified. The data derive from a study of Ad26.COV2.S vaccination and SARS-CoV-2 variants. General study findings and limits: Vaccine recipients had higher spike-specific TCR breadth than placebo recipients.

The CDR3 has 13 amino acids. From germline, CDR1 is GTSNPN and CDR2 SVGIG (reference sequence). Trimming took off 3 bases at V and 4 bases at J, with 11 bases between the two ends. Some clones are missing from TCRdb's copy, which holds only in-frame ones; the method was immunoSEQ multiplex PCR. The table has 350,000 to 500,000 clones, around nine tenths seen once. The sample's treatment: around 19 received Ad26.COV2.S at low or high dose, single or two shots; 5 received placebo; per-sample allocation not given. At day 63 after the first vaccine or placebo injection, samples were drawn. Aged 18-55 years, donor was enrolled in Boston in 2020.

The clonotype comes from a person aged 18-65 years who received the Ad26.COV2.S COVID-19 vaccine or a placebo. The chain has TRBV30 and TRBJ2-3; the D gene is possibly TRBD1 (6 bases). This specimen was peripheral blood, taken in a trial of Ad26.COV2.S vaccine versus placebo. The CDR3: CAWSAGTPDTQYF. In nucleotides, the CDR3 is TGTGCCTGGAGCGCCGGGACACCAGATACGCAGTATTTT.